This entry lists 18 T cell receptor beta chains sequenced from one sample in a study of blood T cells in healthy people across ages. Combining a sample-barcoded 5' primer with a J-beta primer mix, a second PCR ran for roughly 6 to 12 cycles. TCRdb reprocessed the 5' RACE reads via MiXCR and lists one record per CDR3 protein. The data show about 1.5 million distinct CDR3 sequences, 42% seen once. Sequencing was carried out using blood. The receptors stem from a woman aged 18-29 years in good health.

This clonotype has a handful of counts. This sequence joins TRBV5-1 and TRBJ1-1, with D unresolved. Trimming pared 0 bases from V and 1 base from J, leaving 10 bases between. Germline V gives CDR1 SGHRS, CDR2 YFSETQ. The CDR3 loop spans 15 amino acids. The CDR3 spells CASSLGFSGNTEAFF. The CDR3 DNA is TGCGCCAGCAGCTTGGGCTTCTCCGGGAACACTGAAGCTTTCTTT.

The CDR3 sequence: CASLWGTGLPLNTEAFF. The CDR3 DNA reads TGTGCCAGCCTTTGGGGGACAGGGCTTCCCCTGAACACTGAAGCTTTCTTT. The chain couples TRBV2 to TRBJ1-1, with 9 bases fitting TRBD1. The germline CDR1 and CDR2 sequences are SNHLY and FYNNEI. The length of the CDR3 is 17 residues. After removal of 8 bases from V and 0 bases from J, the junction contained 13 bases not matched to a gene.

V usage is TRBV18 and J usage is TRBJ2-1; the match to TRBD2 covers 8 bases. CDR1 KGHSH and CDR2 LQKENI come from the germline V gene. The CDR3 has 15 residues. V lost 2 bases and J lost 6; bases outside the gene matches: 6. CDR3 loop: CASSPSSGGRNEQFF. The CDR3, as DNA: TGTGCCAGCTCACCATCGAGCGGGGGCCGCAATGAGCAGTTCTTC.

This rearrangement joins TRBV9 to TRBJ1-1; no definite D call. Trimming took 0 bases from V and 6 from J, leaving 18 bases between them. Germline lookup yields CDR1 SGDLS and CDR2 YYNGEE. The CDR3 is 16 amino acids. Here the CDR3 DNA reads TGTGCCAGCAGCGTAGTTCTCCGAAAAAAGGGCTCTGAAGCTTTCTTT. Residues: CASSVVLRKKGSEAFF.

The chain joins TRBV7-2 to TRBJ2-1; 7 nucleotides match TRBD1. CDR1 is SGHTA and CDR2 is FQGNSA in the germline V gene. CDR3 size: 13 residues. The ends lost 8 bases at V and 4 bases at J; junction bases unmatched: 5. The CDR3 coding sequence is TGTGCCAGCGGGACAGAACTGTACAATGAGCAGTTCTTC. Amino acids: CASGTELYNEQFF.

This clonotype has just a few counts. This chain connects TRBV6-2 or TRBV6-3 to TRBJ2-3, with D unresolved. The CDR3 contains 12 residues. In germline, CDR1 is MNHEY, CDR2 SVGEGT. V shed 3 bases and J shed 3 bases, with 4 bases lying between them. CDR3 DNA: TGTGCCAGCAGTTATCTAACAGATACGCAGTATTTT. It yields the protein CASSYLTDTQYF.

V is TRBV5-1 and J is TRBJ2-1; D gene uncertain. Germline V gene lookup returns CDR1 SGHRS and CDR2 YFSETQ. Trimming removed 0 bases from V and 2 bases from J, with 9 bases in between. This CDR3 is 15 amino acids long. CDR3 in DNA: TGCGCCAGCAGCTTGGTTGGGAACCCCTACAATGAGCAGTTCTTC. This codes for CASSLVGNPYNEQFF.

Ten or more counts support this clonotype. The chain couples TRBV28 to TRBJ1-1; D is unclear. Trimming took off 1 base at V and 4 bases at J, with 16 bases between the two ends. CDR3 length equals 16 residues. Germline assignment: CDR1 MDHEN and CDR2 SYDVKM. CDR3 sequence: CASSLFDDAGGTEAFF. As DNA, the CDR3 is TGTGCCAGCAGTTTATTCGACGACGCCGGAGGCACTGAAGCTTTCTTT.

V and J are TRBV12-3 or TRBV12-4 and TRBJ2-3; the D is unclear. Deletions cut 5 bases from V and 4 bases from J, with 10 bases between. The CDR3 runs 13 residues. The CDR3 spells CASSVEGPDTQYF. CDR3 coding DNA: TGTGCCAGCAGTGTAGAAGGCCCAGATACGCAGTATTTT.

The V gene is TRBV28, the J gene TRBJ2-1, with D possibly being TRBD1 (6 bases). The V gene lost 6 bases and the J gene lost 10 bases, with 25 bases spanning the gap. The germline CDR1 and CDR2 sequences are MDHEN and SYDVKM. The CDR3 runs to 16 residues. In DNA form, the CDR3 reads TGTGCCAGCAGCTCCATCCTTCCGGAACAGGGTGGAGAGCAGTTCTTC. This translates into CASSSILPEQGGEQFF.

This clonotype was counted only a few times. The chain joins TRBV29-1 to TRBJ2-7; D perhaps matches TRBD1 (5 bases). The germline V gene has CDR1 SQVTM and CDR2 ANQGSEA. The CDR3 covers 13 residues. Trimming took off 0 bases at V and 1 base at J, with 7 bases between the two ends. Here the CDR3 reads CSVEDRQSYEQYF. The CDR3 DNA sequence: TGCAGCGTTGAAGATCGACAGTCCTACGAGCAGTACTTC.

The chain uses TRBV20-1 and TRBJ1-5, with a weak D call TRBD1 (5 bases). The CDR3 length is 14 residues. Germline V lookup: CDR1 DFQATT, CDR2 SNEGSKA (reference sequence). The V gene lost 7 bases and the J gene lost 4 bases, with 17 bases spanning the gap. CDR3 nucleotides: TGCAGTGTGACGACAGTTGGTTTAAATCAGCCCCAGCATTTT. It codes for CSVTTVGLNQPQHF.

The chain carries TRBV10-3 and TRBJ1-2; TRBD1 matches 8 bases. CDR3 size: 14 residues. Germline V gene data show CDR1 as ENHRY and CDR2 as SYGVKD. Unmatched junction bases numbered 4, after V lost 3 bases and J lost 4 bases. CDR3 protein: CAISDGQGFYGYTF. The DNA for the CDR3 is TGTGCCATCAGTGACGGACAGGGCTTCTATGGCTACACCTTC.

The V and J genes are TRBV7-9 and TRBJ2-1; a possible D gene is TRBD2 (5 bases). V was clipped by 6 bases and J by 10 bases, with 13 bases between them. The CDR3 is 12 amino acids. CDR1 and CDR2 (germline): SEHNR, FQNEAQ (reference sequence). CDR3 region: CASSSLGEEQFF. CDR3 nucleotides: TGTGCCAGCAGTTCCTTGGGAGAGGAGCAGTTCTTC.

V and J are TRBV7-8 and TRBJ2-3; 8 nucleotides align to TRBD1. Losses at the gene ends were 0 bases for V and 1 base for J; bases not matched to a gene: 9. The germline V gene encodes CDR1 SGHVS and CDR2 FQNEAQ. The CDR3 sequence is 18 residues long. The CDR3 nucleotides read TGTGCCAGCAGCTTAGCCGTCGGACAGGGTGAGGGCACAGATACGCAGTATTTT. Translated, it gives CASSLAVGQGEGTDTQYF.

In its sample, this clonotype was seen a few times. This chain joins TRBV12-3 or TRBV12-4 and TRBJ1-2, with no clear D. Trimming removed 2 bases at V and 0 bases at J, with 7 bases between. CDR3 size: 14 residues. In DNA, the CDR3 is TGTGCCAGCAGTTTATGGAATCCTAACTATGGCTACACCTTC. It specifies CASSLWNPNYGYTF.

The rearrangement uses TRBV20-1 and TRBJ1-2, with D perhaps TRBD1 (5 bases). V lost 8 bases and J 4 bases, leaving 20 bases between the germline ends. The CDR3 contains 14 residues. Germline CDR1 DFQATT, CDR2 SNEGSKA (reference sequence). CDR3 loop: CSTLSRAGSYGYTF. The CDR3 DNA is TGCAGTACATTGAGCAGGGCAGGCTCCTATGGCTACACCTTC.

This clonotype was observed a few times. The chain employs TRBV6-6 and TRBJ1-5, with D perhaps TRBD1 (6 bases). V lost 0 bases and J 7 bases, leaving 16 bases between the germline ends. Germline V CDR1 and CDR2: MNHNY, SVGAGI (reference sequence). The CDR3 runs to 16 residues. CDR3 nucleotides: TGTGCCAGCAGTTACTCGATTTCGGGGGCACGGCAGCCCCAGCATTTT. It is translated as CASSYSISGARQPQHF.